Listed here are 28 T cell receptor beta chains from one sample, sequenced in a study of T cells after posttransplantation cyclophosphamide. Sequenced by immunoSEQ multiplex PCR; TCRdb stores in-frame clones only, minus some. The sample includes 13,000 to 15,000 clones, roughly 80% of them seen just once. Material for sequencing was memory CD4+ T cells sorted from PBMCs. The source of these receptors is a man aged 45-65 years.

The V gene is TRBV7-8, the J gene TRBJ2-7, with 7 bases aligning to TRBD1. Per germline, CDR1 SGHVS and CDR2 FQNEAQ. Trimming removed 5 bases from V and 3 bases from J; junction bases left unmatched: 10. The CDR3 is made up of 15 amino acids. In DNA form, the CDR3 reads TGTGCCAGCAGCCCCCCGGGACAGTACTACTACGAGCAGTACTTC. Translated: CASSPPGQYYYEQYF. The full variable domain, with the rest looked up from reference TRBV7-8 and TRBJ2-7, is GAGVSQSPRYKVAKRGQDVALRCDPISGHVSLFWYQQALGQGPEFLTYFQNEAQLDKSGLPSDRFFAERPEGSVSTLKIQRTQQEDSAVYLCASSPPGQYYYEQYFGPGTRLTVT.

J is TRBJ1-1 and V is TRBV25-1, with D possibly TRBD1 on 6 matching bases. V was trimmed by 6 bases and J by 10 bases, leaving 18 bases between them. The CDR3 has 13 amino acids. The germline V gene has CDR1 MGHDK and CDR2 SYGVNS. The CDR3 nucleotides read TGTGCCAGCAGCGTAACAGGGACGAATGTAGCTTTCTTT. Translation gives CASSVTGTNVAFF.

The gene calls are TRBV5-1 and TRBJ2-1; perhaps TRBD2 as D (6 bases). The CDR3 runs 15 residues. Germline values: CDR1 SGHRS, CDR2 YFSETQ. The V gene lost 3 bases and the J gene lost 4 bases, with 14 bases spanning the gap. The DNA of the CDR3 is TGCGCCAGCAGCTATCAGGGTGGGAGGTACAATGAGCAGTTCTTC. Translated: CASSYQGGRYNEQFF.

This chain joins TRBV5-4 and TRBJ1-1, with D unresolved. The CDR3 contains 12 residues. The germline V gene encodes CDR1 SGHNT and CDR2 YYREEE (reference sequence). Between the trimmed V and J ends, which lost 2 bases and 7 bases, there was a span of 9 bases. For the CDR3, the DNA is TGTGCCAGCAGCTTAGACGGAGTTGAAGCTTTCTTT. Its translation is CASSLDGVEAFF.

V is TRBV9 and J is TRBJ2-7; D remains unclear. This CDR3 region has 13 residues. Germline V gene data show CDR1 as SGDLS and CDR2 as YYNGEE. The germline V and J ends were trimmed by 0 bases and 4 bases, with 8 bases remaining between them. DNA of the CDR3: TGTGCCAGCAGCGTAGGGTCAGAATACGAGCAGTACTTC. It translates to CASSVGSEYEQYF.

The CDR3 loop reads CASSPKQGTSYEQYF. DNA for the CDR3: TGTGCCAGCTCACCAAAACAGGGGACTTCCTACGAGCAGTACTTC. V gene TRBV18 combines with J gene TRBJ2-7, with a tentative D call TRBD1 (7 bases). Germline V gene sequence: CDR1 KGHSH, CDR2 LQKENI. CDR3 length: 15 residues. Trimming shortened V by 2 bases and J by 1 base, and 12 bases separated the two germline ends. The full variable domain, with the rest looked up from reference TRBV18 and TRBJ2-7, is NAGVMQNPRHLVRRRGQEARLRCSPMKGHSHVYWYRQLPEEGLKFMVYLQKENIIDESGMPKERFSAEFPKEGPSILRIQQVVRGDSAAYFCASSPKQGTSYEQYFGPGTRLTVT.

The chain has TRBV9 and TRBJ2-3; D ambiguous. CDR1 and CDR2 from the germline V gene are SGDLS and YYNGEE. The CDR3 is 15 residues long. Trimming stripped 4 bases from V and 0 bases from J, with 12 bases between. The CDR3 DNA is TGTGCCAGCAGCCCCCGCTCCGGTAGCACAGATACGCAGTATTTT. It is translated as CASSPRSGSTDTQYF.

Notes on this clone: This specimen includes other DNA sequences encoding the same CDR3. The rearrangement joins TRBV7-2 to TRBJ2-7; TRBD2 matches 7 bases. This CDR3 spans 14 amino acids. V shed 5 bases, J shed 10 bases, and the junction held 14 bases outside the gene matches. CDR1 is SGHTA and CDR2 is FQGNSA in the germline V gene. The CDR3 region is CASSPPGLADKQYF. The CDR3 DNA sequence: TGTGCCAGCAGCCCCCCCGGCCTAGCGGACAAACAGTACTTC.

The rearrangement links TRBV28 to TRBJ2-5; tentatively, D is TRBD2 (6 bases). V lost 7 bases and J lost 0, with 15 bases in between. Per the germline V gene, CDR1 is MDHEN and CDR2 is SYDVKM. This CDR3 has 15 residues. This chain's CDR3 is CASTPWRGNQETQYF. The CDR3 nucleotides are TGTGCCAGCACTCCGTGGCGGGGTAACCAAGAGACCCAGTACTTC.

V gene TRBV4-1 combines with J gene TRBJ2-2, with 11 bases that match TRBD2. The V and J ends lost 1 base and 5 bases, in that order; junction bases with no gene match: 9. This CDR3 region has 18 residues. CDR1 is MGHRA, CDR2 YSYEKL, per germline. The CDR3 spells CASSQASLAGGWTGELFF. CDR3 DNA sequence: TGCGCCAGCAGCCAAGCTTCGCTAGCGGGGGGATGGACCGGGGAGCTGTTTTTT.

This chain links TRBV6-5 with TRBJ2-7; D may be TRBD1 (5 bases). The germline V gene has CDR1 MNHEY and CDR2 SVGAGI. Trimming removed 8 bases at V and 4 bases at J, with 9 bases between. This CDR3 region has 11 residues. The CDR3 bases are TGTGCCAGCGGTAGGGGTTACGAGCAGTACTTC. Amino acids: CASGRGYEQYF.

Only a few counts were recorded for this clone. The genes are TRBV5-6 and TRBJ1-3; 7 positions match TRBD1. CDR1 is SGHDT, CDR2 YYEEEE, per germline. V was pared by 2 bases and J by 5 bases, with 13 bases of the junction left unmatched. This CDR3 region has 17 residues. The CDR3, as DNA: TGTGCCAGCAGCTTACGTACAGGCTCAGGGGGGAGAAACACCATATATTTT. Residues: CASSLRTGSGGRNTIYF.

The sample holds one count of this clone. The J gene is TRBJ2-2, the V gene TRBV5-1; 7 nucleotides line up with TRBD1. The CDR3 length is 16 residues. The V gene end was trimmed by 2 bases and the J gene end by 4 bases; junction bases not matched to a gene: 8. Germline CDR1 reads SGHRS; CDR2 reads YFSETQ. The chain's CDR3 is CASSFRQGSGTGELFF. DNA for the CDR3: TGCGCCAGCAGCTTCCGACAGGGTTCGGGCACCGGGGAGCTGTTTTTT.

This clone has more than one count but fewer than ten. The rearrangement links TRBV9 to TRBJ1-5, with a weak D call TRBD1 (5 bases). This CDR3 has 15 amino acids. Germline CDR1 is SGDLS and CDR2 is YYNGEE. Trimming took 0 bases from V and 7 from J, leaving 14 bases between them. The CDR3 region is CASSVDSGGGQPQHF. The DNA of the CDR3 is TGTGCCAGCAGCGTAGATTCCGGGGGAGGCCAGCCCCAGCATTTT. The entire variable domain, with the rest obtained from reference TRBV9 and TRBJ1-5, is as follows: DSGVTQTPKHLITATGQRVTLRCSPRSGDLSVYWYQQSLDQGLQFLIQYYNGEERAKGNILERFSAQQFPDLHSELNLSSLELGDSALYFCASSVDSGGGQPQHFGDGTRLSIL.

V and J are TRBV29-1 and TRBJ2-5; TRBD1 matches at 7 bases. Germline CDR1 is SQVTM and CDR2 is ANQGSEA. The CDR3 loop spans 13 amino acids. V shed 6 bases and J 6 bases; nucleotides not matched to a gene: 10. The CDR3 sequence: CSVLGDSLQTQYF. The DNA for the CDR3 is TGCAGCGTACTTGGGGACAGTCTACAGACCCAGTACTTC.

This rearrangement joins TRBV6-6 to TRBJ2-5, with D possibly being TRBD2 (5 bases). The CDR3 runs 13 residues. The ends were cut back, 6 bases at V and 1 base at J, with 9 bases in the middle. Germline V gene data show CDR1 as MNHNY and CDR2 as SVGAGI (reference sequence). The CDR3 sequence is CASRRAPQETQYF. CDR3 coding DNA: TGTGCCAGCAGGCGGGCCCCCCAAGAGACCCAGTACTTC.

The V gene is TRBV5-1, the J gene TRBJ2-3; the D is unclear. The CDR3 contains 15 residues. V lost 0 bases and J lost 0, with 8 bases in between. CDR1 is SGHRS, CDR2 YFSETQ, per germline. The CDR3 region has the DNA TGCGCCAGCAGCTTGGGGGCAGCTAGCACAGATACGCAGTATTTT. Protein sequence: CASSLGAASTDTQYF.

The CDR3 loop reads CASSRGQGIKYF. For the CDR3, the DNA is TGTGCCAGCAGCCGGGGACAGGGCATTAAGTACTTC. The chain is built from TRBV5-8 and TRBJ2-7, with 9 bases aligning to TRBD1. CDR3 length: 12 residues. Germline V CDR1 and CDR2: SGHTS, YDEGEE. V was pared by 4 bases and J by 11 bases, with 7 bases of the junction left unmatched.

In DNA, the CDR3 is TGTGCCAGCAGCCCACTTCGGGTAGCGGGGGGGGATGAGCAGTTCTTC. Translation gives CASSPLRVAGGDEQFF. The V gene is TRBV7-2, the J gene TRBJ2-1; 11 bases are shared with TRBD2. The CDR3 covers 16 residues. V dropped 5 bases and J dropped 8; count of bases not matched to a gene: 11. Germline V gene sequence: CDR1 SGHTA, CDR2 FQGNSA.

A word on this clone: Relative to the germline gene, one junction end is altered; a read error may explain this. CDR3 loop: CASSLVAGRRDF. The CDR3 nucleotides read TGTGCCAGCAGCTTAGTAGCAGGGCGCAGGGATTTT. The chain combines TRBV7-9 with TRBJ2-3, with a possible D match to TRBD1 (5 bases). CDR1 and CDR2 from the germline V gene are SEHNR and FQNEAQ (reference sequence). There are 12 residues in the CDR3.

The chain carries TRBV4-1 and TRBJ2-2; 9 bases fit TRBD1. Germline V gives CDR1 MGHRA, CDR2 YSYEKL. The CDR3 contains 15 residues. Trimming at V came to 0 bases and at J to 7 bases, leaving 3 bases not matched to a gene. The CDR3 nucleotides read TGCGCCAGCAGCCAAGATGGGACAGGGAGCGGGGAGCTGTTTTTT. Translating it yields CASSQDGTGSGELFF.

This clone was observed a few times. In DNA, the CDR3 is TGTGCCAGCACTCAGGACTGGGTTCCCTATGGCTACACCTTC. It specifies CASTQDWVPYGYTF. The gene calls are TRBV5-8 and TRBJ1-2; D is undetermined. The germline V gene has CDR1 SGHTS and CDR2 YDEGEE. The CDR3 is 14 amino acids. The V gene lost 6 bases and the J gene lost 4 bases, with 16 bases spanning the gap.

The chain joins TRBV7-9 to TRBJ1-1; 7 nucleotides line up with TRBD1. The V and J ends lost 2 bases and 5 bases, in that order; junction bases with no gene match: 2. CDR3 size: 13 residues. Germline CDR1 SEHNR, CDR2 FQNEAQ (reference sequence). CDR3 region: CASSLNRGTEAFF. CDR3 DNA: TGTGCCAGCAGCTTAAACAGGGGAACTGAAGCTTTCTTT.

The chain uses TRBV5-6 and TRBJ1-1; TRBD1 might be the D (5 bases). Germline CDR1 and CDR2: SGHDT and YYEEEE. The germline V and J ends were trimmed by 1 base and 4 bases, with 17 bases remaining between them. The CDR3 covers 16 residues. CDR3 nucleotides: TGTGCCAGCAGCTTGATCGGTTGGCAGGGCGTCACTGAAGCTTTCTTT. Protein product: CASSLIGWQGVTEAFF.

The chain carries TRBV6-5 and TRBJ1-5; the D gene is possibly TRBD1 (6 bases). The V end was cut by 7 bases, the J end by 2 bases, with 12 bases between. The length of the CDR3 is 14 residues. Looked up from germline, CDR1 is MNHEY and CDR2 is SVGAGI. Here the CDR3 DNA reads TGTGCCAGCAAGGGGGGGGCAGGCAATCAGCCCCAGCATTTT. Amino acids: CASKGGAGNQPQHF.

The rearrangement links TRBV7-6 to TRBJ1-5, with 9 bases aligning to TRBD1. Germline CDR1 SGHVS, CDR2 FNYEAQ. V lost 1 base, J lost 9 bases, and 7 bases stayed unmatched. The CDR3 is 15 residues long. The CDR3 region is CASSLGGQGGMPQHF. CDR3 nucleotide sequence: TGTGCCAGCAGCTTAGGGGGACAGGGAGGAATGCCCCAGCATTTT.

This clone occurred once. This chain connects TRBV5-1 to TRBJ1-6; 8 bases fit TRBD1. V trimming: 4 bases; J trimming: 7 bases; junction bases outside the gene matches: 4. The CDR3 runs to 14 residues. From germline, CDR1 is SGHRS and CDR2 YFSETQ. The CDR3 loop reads CASSRQGTNSPLHF. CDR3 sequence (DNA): TGCGCCAGCAGCAGACAGGGGACAAATTCACCCCTCCACTTT.

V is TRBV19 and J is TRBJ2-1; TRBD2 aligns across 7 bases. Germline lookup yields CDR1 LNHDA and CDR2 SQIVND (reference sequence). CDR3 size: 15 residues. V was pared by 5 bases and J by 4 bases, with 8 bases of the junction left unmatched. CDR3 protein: CASSPPTSPYNEQFF. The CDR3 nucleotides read TGTGCCAGTAGTCCCCCGACTAGCCCTTACAATGAGCAGTTCTTC.